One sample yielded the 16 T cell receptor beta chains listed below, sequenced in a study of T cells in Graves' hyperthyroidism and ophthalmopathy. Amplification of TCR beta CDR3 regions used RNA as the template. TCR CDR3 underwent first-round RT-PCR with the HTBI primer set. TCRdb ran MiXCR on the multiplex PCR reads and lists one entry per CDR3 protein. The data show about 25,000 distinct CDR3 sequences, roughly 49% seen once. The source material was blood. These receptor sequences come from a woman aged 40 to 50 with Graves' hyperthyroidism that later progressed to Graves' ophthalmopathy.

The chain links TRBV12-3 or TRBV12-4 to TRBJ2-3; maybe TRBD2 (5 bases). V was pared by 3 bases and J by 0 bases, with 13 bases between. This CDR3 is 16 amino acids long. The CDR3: CASSLTGRTSTDTQYF. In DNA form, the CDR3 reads TGTGCCAGCAGTTTGACCGGGCGGACTAGCACAGATACGCAGTATTTT.

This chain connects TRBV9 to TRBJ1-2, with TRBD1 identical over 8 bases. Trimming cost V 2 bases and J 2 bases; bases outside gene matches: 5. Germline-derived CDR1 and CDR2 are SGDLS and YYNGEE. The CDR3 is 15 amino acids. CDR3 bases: TGTGCCAGCAGCGTTGGGCAGGGGGCGAACTATGGCTACACCTTC. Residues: CASSVGQGANYGYTF.

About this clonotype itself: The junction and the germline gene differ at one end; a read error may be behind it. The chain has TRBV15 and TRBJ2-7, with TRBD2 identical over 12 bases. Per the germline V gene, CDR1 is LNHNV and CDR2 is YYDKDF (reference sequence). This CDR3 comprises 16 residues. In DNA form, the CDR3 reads TGTACCACCAGCAGAGATCGGACTAGCGGGGTGTACGAGCAGTACTTC. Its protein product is CTTSRDRTSGVYEQYF.

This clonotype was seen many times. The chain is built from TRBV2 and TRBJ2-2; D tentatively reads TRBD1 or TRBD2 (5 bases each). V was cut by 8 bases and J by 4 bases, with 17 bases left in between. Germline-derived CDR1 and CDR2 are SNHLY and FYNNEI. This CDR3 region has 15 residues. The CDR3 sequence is CASAVREGATGELFF. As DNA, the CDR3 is TGTGCCAGCGCGGTTCGGGAAGGGGCCACCGGGGAGCTGTTTTTT. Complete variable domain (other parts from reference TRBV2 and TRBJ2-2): EPEVTQTPSHQVTQMGQEVILRCVPISNHLYFYWYRQILGQKVEFLVSFYNNEISEKSEIFDDQFSVERPDGSNFTLKIRSTKLEDSAMYFCASAVREGATGELFFGEGSRLTVL.

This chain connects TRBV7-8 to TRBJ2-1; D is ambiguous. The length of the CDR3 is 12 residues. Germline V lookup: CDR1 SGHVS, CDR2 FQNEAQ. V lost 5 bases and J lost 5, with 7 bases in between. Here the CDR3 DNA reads TGTGCCAGCAGCCGAGTGGACAATGAGCAGTTCTTC. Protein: CASSRVDNEQFF.

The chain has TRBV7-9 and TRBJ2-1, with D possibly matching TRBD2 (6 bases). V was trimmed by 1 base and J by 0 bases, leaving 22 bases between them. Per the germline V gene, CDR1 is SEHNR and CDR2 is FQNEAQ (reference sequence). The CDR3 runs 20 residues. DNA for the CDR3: TGTGCCAGCAGCTTAGTAAAGAATACAGAGGCGGGGAGCTCCTACAATGAGCAGTTCTTC. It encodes CASSLVKNTEAGSSYNEQFF.

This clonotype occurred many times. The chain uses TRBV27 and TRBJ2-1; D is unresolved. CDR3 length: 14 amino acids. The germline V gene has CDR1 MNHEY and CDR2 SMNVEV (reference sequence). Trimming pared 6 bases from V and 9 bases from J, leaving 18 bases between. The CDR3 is CASSVGSGLGEQFF. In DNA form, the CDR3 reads TGTGCCAGCAGCGTCGGGTCCGGGCTCGGTGAGCAGTTCTTC.

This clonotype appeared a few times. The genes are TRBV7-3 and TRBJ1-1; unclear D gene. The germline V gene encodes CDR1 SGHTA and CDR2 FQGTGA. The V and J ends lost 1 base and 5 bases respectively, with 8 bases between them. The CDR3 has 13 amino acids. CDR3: CASSLKGGTEAFF. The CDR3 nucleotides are TGTGCCAGCAGCTTAAAGGGTGGTACTGAAGCTTTCTTT.

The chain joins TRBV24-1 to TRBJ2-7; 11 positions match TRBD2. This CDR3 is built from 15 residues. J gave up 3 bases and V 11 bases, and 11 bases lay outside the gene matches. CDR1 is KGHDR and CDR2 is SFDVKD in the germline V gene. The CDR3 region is CASRLAGMTYYEQYF. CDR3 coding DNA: TGTGCCAGCAGACTAGCGGGAATGACCTACTACGAGCAGTACTTC.

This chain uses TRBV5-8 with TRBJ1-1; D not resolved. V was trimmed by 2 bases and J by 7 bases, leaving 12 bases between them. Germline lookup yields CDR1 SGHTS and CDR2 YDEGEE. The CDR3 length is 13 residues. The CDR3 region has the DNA TGTGCCAGCAGCTTCGGGAGACTTGGTGAAGCTTTCTTT. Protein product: CASSFGRLGEAFF.

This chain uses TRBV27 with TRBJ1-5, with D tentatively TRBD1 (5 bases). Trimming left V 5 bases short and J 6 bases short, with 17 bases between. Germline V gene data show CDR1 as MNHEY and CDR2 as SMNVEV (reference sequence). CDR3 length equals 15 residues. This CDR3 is CASSMGRGPPQPQHF. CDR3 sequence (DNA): TGTGCCAGCAGTATGGGGAGGGGTCCTCCTCAGCCCCAGCATTTT.

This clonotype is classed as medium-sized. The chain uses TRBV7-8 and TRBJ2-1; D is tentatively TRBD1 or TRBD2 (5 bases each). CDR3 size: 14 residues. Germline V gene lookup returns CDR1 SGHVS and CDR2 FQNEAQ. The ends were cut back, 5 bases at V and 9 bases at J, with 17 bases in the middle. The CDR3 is CASSSRGPLAEQFF. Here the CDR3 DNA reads TGTGCCAGCAGCAGCCGGGGCCCGCTTGCTGAGCAGTTCTTC.

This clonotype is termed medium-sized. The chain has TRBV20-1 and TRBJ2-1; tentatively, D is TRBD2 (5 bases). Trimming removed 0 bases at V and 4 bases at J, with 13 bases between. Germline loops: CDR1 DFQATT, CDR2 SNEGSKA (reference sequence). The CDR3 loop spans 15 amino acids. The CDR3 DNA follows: TGCAGTGCTAGAGATCCGGGGTCGGGTTACAATGAGCAGTTCTTC. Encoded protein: CSARDPGSGYNEQFF.

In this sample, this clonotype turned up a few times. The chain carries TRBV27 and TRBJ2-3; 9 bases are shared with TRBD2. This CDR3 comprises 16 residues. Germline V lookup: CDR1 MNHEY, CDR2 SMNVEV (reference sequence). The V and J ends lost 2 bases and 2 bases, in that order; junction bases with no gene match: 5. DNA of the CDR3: TGTGCCAGCAGTTTAGCGGGAGGGCTATTCACAGATACGCAGTATTTT. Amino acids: CASSLAGGLFTDTQYF.

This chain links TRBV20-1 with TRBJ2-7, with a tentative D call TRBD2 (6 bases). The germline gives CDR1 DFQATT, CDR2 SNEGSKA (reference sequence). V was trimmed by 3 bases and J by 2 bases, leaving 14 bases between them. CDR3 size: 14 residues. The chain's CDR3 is CSARVVASAYEQYF. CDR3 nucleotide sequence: TGCAGTGCTAGGGTGGTTGCTAGCGCCTACGAGCAGTACTTC.

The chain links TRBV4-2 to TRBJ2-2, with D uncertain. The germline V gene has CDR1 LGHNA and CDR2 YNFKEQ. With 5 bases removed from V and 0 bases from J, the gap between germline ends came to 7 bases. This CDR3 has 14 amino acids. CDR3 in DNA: TGTGCCAGCAGCACCAGCGCGAACACCGGGGAGCTGTTTTTT. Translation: CASSTSANTGELFF.